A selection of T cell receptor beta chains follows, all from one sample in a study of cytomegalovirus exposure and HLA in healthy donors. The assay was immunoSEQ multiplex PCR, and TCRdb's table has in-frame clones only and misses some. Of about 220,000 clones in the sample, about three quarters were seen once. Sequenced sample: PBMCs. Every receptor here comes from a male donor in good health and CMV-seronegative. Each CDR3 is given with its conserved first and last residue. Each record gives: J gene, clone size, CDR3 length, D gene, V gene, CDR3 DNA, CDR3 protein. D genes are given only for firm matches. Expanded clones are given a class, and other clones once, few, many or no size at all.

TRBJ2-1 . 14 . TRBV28 TGTGCCAGCAGCCTCCTCGGGGGAGTCGGTGAGCAGTTCTTC CASSLLGGVGEQFF
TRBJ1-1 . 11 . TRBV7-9 TGTGCCAGCAGGGACGACAGGGAAGCTTTCTTT CASRDDREAFF
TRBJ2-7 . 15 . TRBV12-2 TGTGCAAGTCTCATCGGGGGGGACACCTCCTACGAGCAGTACTTC CASLIGGDTSYEQYF
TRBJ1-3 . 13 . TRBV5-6 TGTGCCAGCAGCTTGTACAGGGCGGACACCATATATTTT CASSLYRADTIYF
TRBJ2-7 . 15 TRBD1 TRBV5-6 TGTGCCAGCAGCTTTCGGGACAGGGGCGACTACGAGCAGTACTTC CASSFRDRGDYEQYF
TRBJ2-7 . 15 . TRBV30 TGTGCCTGGAGGGAGAGCAGGGACGTCTGGGAGGCTAGCTCCTTC CAWRESRDVWEASSF
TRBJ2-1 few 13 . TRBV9 TGTGCCAGCAGCCTGACAGGTTGGAATGAGCAGTTCTTC CASSLTGWNEQFF
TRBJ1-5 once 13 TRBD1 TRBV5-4 TGTGCCAGCAGTTCGGACAGGAATCAGCCCCAGCATTTT CASSSDRNQPQHF
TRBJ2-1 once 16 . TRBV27 TGTGCCAGCAGCCCTTTTAGGGACAAAACGGAAAATGAGCAGTTCTTC CASSPFRDKTENEQFF
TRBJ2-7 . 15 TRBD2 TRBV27 TGTGCCAGCAGGCCTGGACTAGCGGTCTCCTACGAGCAGTACTTC CASRPGLAVSYEQYF
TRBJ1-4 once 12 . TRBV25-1 TGTGCCAGCAGTGAGGAGGGCGAAAAACTGTTTTTT CASSEEGEKLFF
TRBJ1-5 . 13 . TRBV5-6 TGTGCCAGCAGCTTGGCAGTCAATCAGCCCCAGCATTTT CASSLAVNQPQHF
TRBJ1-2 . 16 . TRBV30 TGTGCCTGGAGTGTCGACTCTGGGGGGGGTGGCTATGGCTACACCTTC CAWSVDSGGGGYGYTF
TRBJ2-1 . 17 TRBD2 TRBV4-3 TGCGCCAGCAGCCAAGATTTGGCGGGAGTGCCCTACAATGAGCAGTTCTTC CASSQDLAGVPYNEQFF
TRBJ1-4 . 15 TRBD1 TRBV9 TGTGCCAGCAGCCGAGGGACAGCAACTAATGAAAAACTGTTTTTT CASSRGTATNEKLFF
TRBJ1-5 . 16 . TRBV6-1 TGTGCCAGCAGTGAAGGGTTGGGGAGTAGGGCACAGCCCCAGCATTTT CASSEGLGSRAQPQHF
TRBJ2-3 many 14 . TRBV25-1 TGTGCCAGCAGTGATGGGGCTTTCACAGATACGCAGTATTTT CASSDGAFTDTQYF
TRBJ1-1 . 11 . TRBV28 TGTGCCAGCAGTGGGGCATTCGAAGCTTTCTTT CASSGAFEAFF
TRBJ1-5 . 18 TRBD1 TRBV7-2 TGTGCCAGCAGCTTAGGGGACAGACTATCCATTAGCAATCAGCCCCAGCATTTT CASSLGDRLSISNQPQHF
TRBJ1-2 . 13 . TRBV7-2 TGTGCCAGCAGCCCCCGCCCGGTCTATGGCTACACCTTC CASSPRPVYGYTF
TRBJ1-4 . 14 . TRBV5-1 TGCGCCAGCAGCTCCCAGGGGTTTTCGGGAAAACTGTTTTTT CASSSQGFSGKLFF
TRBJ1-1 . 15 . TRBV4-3 TGCGCCAGCAGCCAAGATCGGTTAGGCGGAGAGGGAGCTTTCTTT CASSQDRLGGEGAFF
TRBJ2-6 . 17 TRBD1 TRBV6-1 TGTGCCAGCAGTGGATTTGGGACAGGGACCGGGGCCAACGTCCTGACTTTC CASSGFGTGTGANVLTF
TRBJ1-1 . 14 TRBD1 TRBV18 TGTGCCAGCTCACCGGGACAGGGTTGGACTGAAGCTTTCTTT CASSPGQGWTEAFF
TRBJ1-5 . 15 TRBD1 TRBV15 TGTGCCACCAGCAGACCGGGACAGGGGGCTCAGCCCCAGCATTTT CATSRPGQGAQPQHF
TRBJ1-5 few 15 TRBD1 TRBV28 TGTGCCAGCAGTTTGGGGACAGTCGACAATCAGCCCCAGCATTTT CASSLGTVDNQPQHF
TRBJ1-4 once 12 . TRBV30 TGTGCCTGGAGGCGGCGAAATGAAAAACTGTTTTTT CAWRRRNEKLFF
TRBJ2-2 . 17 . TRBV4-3 TGCGCCAGCAGCCAAGAACGACGACTAGCGAACACCGGGGAGCTGTTTTTT CASSQERRLANTGELFF
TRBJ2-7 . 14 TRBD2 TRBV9 TGTGCCAGCAGCGCACTAGCGGGGCCTAGGGAGCAGTACTTC CASSALAGPREQYF
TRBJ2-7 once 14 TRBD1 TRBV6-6 TGTGCCAGCAGTCCCGGACAGGGAGCATACGAGCAGTACTTC CASSPGQGAYEQYF
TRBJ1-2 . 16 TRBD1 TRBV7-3 TGTGCCAGCAGCCCCGCGGCCGACAGGGGGAACTATGGCTACACCTTC CASSPAADRGNYGYTF
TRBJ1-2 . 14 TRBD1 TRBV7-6 TGTGCCAGCAAACCCGGGACAGGGACCTATGGCTGCACCTTC CASKPGTGTYGCTF
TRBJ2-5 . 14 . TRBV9 TGTGCCAGCAGCGTTAGTAGCGAACAAGAGACCCAGTACTTC CASSVSSEQETQYF
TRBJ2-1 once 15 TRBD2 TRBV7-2 TGTGCCAGCAGCGAGGGGACTAGCGGGGGCAATGAGCAGTTCTTC CASSEGTSGGNEQFF
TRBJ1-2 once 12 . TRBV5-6 TGTGCCAGCAGCTTCCTTATACAGGGCTACACCTTC CASSFLIQGYTF
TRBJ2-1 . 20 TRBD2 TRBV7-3 TGTGCCAGCAGCTTAAACCCGGCTAGCGGGGGGCTTAGCTCCTACAATGAGCAGTTCTTC CASSLNPASGGLSSYNEQFF
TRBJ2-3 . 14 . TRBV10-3 TGTGCCATCAGCGTCTCCGGGAGCACAGATACGCAGTATTTT CAISVSGSTDTQYF
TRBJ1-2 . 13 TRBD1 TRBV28 TGTGCCAGCAGTTTCCGACAGGGCTATGGCTACACCTTC CASSFRQGYGYTF
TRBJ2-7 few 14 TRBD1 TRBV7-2 TGTGCCAGCAGCATAAGGACAGGGAATTACGAGCAGTACTTC CASSIRTGNYEQYF
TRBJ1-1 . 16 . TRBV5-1 TGCGCCAGCAGCTTGGGTGGACTTAGAAACCACACTGAAGCTTTCTTT CASSLGGLRNHTEAFF
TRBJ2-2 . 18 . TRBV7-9 TGTGCCAGCAGCCCACCCAGTCTTAACCTAGAGAACACCGGGGAGCTGTTTTTT CASSPPSLNLENTGELFF
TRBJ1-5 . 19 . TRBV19 TGTGCCAGTAGTGGCAACATCGGCGGAGGTTTATTAGCAAATCAGCCCCAGCATTTT CASSGNIGGGLLANQPQHF
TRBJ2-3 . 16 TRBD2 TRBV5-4 TGTGCCAGCAGCTTTCGACTAGCGGGGGAAGGGGATACGCAGTATTTT CASSFRLAGEGDTQYF
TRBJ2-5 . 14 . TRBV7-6 TGTGCCAGCAGCGGGGCCGGGTTGGAGGAGACCCAGTACTTC CASSGAGLEETQYF
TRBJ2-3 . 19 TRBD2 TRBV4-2 TGTGCCAGCAGCCAAGATCATCCGTTGGGGGGAGGGGGCACAGATACGCAGTATTTT CASSQDHPLGGGGTDTQYF
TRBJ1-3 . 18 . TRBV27 TGTGCCAGCAGTTTAGGTATTCCGGGAACGAGCTCTGGAAACACCATATATTTT CASSLGIPGTSSGNTIYF
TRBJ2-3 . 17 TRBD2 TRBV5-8 TGTGCCAGCAGCTTGTCTTTCACCAGCGGGATTACAGATACGCAGTATTTT CASSLSFTSGITDTQYF